The TCR beta chain described here comes from a study of CD8 T cell repertoires and HIV-1 epitope variants (TCRdb year 2020). Looking at the study overall: Twenty-five peptides representing autologous and known Gag and Nef epitope variants were each used to stimulate T cells in separate culture wells. A total of around 84 T cell cultures were run, with each culture condition done in triplicate except for one peptide, which was done in duplicate. Tested epitopes included three Gag epitope families and Nef HW9 and YT9. The control conditions were a CMV, EBV and flu peptide pool, the Ebola AY9 epitope as a negative control, and a well with no peptide. Cultures ran for around 10 days in IMDM with gentamicin, with half-media changes on days 3 and 7 adding IL-2, IL-7 and IL-15. An aliquot of 1M T cells was saved as an uncultured baseline condition, separate from the roughly 80 T cell cultures. T cells were enriched using the EasySep Human T Cell Enrichment Kit and then co-cultured with an equal number of autologous T cell-negative cells acting as antigen-presenting cells. Points the paper makes about the study in general: The assay could identify only TCR beta chains and pointed to proliferation in response to antigen, not to T cell function or cytokine profile. The Nef KF9 family was recognized by five clonotypes and the HW9 family by one, and no responses to the TAALDMSHF plasma variant were observed. Under 10 antigen-specific TCR beta clonotypes were identified, of which six appeared to be cross-reactive for autologous or known escape epitope variants.

From the cysteine through the phenylalanine, the CDR3 covers 12 amino acids. The read is trimmed to its CDR3 DNA, 36 bases read in frame from base 1. Via the germline V gene (reference sequence), CDR1 is SEHNR and CDR2 FQNEAQ. Deletion took 5 bases off V and 7 bases off J, with a span of 9 bases between the germline ends. On this clone itself: The specificity of this receptor is unknown. Per-base qualities were not stored, and no clone one base away is much larger.

The EasySep Human CD8+ T Cell Enrichment Kit was used on day 10 to isolate CD8+ T cells from every culture. TCR beta CDR3 regions were sequenced at survey depth on the immunoSEQ platform. The QIAamp DNA micro kit was used to extract genomic DNA from every cultured and uncultured CD8+ T cell population. Per the authors' processing: Samples with under 5,000 productive reads were excluded, and this exclusion removed about 6.5% of the 75 HIV peptide-stimulated cultures. A MANAFEST web app trimmed sequences to CDR3 and removed nonproductive sequences, CDR3s under 5 amino acids, and those not starting C or ending F/W. Clonotypes were classified as antigen-specific only if expansion was observed in at least 2 of 3 replicates versus the no-peptide control at FDR 0.01, only within one epitope family. A frequency at least fivefold higher than in wells stimulated with peptides from other epitope families was additionally required for specific clonotypes. What TCRdb holds here is the immuneACCESS table cut down to in-frame rearrangements. Part of the clones is not present; checked against another copy, under half of the missing clones reflect an unresolved V gene, and the others are unexplained. V, J and clone size reflect that table, while D and trimming were determined from the DNA. The sample table contains approximately 5,300 clones; only one count was recorded for roughly 67% of them. The ten largest clones add up to around two fifths of the sample.

Sequenced input: cultured CD8+ T cells derived from PBMCs. The sequence joins TRBV7-9 to TRBJ2-1; TRBD2 is a weak D gene call, 6 bases matching. The receptor was derived from a male donor with HIV. This receptor has the CDR3 CASSPGVNEQFF. The DNA reads TGTGCCAGCAGCCCGGGGGTAAATGAGCAGTTCTTC. Extended through the reference TRBV7-9 and TRBJ2-1 proteins, this CDR3 yields the full variable domain: DTGVSQNPRHKITKRGQNVTFRCDPISEHNRLYWYRQTLGQGPEFLTYFQNEAQLEKSRLLSDRFSAERPKGSFSTLEIQRTEQGDSAMYLCASSPGVNEQFFGPGTRLTVL.